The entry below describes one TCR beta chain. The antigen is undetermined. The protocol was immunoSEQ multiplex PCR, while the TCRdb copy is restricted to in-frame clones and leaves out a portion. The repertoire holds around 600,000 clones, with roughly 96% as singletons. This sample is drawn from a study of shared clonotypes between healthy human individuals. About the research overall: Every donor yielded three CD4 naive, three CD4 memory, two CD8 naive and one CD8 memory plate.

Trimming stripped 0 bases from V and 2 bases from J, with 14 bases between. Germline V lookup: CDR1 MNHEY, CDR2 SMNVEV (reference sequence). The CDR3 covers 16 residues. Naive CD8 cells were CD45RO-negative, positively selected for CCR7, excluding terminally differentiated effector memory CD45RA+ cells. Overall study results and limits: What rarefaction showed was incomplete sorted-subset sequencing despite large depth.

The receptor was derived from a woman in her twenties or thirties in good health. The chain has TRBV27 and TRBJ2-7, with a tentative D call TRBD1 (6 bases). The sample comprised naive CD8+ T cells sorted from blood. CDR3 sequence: CASSLSTGHLTYEQYF. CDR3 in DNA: TGTGCCAGCAGTTTATCAACGGGACACCTAACCTACGAGCAGTACTTC.